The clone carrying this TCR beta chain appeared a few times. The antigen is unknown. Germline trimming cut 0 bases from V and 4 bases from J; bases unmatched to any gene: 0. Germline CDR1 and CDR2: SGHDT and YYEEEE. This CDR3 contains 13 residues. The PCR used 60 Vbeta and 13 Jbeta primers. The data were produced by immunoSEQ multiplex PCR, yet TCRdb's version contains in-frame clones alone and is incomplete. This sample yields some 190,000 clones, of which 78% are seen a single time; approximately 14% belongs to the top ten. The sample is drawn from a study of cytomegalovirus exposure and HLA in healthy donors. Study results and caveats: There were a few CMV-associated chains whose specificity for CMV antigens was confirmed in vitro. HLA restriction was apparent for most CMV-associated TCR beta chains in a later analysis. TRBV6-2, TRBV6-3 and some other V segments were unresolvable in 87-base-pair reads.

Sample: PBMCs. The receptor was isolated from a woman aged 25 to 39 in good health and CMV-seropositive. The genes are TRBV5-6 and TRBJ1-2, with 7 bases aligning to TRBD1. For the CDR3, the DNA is TGTGCCAGCAGCTTGGACAGGGGCTATGGCTACACCTTC. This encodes CASSLDRGYGYTF.